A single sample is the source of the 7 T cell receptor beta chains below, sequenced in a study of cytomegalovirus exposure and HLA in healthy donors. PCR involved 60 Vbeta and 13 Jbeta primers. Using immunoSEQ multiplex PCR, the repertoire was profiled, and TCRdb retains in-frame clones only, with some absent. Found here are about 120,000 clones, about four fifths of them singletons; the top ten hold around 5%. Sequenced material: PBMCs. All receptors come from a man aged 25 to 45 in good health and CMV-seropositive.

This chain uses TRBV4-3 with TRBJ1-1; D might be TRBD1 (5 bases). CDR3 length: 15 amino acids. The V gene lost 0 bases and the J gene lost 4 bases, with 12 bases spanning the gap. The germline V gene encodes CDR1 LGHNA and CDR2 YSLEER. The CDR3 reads CASSQEGQGGTEAFF. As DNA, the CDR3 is TGCGCCAGCAGCCAAGAGGGTCAGGGCGGCACTGAAGCTTTCTTT.

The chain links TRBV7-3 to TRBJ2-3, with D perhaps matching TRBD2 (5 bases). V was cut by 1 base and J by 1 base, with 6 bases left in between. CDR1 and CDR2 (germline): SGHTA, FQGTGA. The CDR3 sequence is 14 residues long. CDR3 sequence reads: CASSLISGTDTQYF. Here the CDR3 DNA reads TGTGCCAGCAGCTTAATTAGCGGCACAGATACGCAGTATTTT.

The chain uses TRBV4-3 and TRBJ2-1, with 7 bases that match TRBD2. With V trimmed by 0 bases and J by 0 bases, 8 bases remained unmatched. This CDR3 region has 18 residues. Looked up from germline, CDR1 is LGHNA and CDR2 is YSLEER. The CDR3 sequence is CASSQDQRGPSSYNEQFF. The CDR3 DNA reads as TGCGCCAGCAGCCAAGATCAGCGGGGTCCTAGCTCCTACAATGAGCAGTTCTTC.

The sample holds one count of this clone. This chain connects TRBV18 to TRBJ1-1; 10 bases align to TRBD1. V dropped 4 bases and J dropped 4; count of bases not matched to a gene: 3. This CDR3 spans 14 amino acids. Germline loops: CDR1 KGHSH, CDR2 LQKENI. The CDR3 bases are TGTGCCAGCTCACGGGGACAGGGGTTCACTGAAGCTTTCTTT. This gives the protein CASSRGQGFTEAFF.

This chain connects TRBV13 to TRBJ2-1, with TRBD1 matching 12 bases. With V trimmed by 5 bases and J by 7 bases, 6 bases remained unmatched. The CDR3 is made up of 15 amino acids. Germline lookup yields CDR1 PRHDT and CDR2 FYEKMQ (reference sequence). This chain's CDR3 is CASSARDRGQNEQFF. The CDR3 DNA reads TGTGCCAGCAGCGCCCGGGACAGGGGGCAGAATGAGCAGTTCTTC.

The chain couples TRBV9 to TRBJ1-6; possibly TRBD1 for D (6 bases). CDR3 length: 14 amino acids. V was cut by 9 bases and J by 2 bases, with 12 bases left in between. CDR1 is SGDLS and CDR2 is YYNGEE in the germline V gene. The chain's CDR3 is CATSTGAYNSPLHF. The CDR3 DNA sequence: TGTGCCACCTCGACAGGCGCCTATAATTCACCCCTCCACTTT.

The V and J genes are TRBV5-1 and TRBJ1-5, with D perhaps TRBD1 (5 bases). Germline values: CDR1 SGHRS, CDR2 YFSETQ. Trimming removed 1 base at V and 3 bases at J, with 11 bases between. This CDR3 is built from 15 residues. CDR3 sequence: CASSLSGRHNQPQHF. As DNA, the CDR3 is TGCGCCAGCAGCTTGTCAGGGCGGCACAATCAGCCCCAGCATTTT.